The present T cell receptor (beta chain) was sequenced within a study of blood T cell repertoires in COVID-19. The wider study: Spain, Italy and the United States supplied samples that represented acute and convalescent COVID-19. T cells, B-cell-depleted T cells, or PBMCs provided the cDNA or gDNA that served as material.

Per the original data handling: By means of reference gene primer amplification, nucleated cell counts were estimated. Profiled with immunoSEQ multiplex PCR; TCRdb holds only in-frame clones, not every one. That table gives V, J and clone size, and the DNA gave D and trimming. Counted here are some 110,000 clones, about four fifths occurring once; the ten biggest clones make up over 9%. This clone was seen a handful of times. V lost 4 bases and J lost 0, with 9 bases in between. Germline V lookup: CDR1 MDHEN, CDR2 SYDVKM. This CDR3 is built from 14 residues. The V gene is TRBV28, the J gene TRBJ1-1; D ambiguous. The sequence was obtained from a woman aged 70 to 79 with acute or convalescent COVID-19. Sequences were obtained from peripheral blood. This chain's CDR3 is CASSSPGMNTEAFF. The CDR3 DNA reads TGTGCCAGCAGTTCCCCGGGGATGAACACTGAAGCTTTCTTT.